A single sample gave rise to the 26 T cell receptor beta chains below, sequenced in a study of human T cells and chemical hapten exposure. The time point here: pre-sensitization, week 0. The treatment is: therapeutic diphenylcyclopropenone sensitization with weekly scalp DPC. TCRdb reanalysed the RACE reads using MiXCR and keeps one entry per CDR3 protein. The table lists around 300,000 distinct CDR3 sequences, approximately 8% of them singletons. Specimen: whole blood, collected in connection with sensitization to the hapten diphenylcyclopropenone (DPC). These TCRs come from a man between 18 and 29 years old with alopecia areata. Some clones in this sample may be carry-over from other donors' samples.

This clonotype was counted a few times. This rearrangement joins TRBV6-2 or TRBV6-3 to TRBJ1-1, with unresolved D. Germline V gives CDR1 MNHEY, CDR2 SVGEGT. This CDR3 has 12 amino acids. The V end was cut by 5 bases, the J end by 2 bases, with 6 bases between. The CDR3 reads CASSPYNTEAFF. DNA for the CDR3: TGTGCCAGCAGTCCCTATAACACTGAAGCTTTCTTT.

The chain is built from TRBV9 and TRBJ2-1; unclear D gene. The germline CDR1 and CDR2 sequences are SGDLS and YYNGEE. Trimming removed 0 bases from V and 10 bases from J, with 11 bases in between. The CDR3 contains 13 residues. Here the CDR3 DNA reads TGTGCCAGCAGCGTAGAGCTGAAGGGAGAGCAGTTCTTC. This translates into CASSVELKGEQFF.

This clonotype turned up a few times. This CDR3 reads CASSIMDRVDEQFF. In DNA form, the CDR3 reads TGTGCCAGTAGTATAATGGACAGGGTCGATGAGCAGTTCTTC. The chain recombines TRBV19 with TRBJ2-1, with 8 bases identical to TRBD1. CDR1 LNHDA and CDR2 SQIVND come from the germline V gene (reference sequence). There are 14 residues in the CDR3. Losses at the gene ends were 2 bases for V and 8 bases for J; bases not matched to a gene: 5.

The chain couples TRBV29-1 to TRBJ1-3; tentative D call: TRBD1 (6 bases). Trimming took off 6 bases at V and 3 bases at J, with 12 bases between the two ends. CDR1 is SQVTM, CDR2 ANQGSEA, per germline. The CDR3 is 13 amino acids. CDR3 sequence: CSVARDNGNTIYF. CDR3 nucleotide sequence: TGCAGCGTAGCCCGGGACAATGGAAACACCATATATTTT.

The rearrangement joins TRBV4-3 to TRBJ2-6; unclear D gene. The CDR3 covers 17 residues. From germline, CDR1 is LGHNA and CDR2 YSLEER. V lost 4 bases and J 3 bases, leaving 16 bases between the germline ends. The CDR3, as DNA: TGCGCCAGCAGCCCTCTCGGTCGACGCAGTGGGGCCAACGTCCTGACTTTC. Amino acids: CASSPLGRRSGANVLTF.

This rearrangement joins TRBV7-9 to TRBJ2-7, with 8 nucleotides matching TRBD1. With V trimmed by 5 bases and J by 3 bases, 6 bases remained unmatched. CDR3 length equals 14 residues. Germline loops: CDR1 SEHNR, CDR2 FQNEAQ (reference sequence). This CDR3 reads CASSLRGRDYEQYV. For the CDR3, the DNA is TGTGCCAGCAGCCTCAGGGGGCGCGACTACGAGCAGTACGTC.

This chain connects TRBV12-3 or TRBV12-4 to TRBJ1-5, with TRBD1 matching over 9 bases. V shed 6 bases, J shed 2 bases, and the junction held 5 bases outside the gene matches. CDR3 length: 15 amino acids. The CDR3: CASSRTGAGNQPQHF. In DNA form, the CDR3 reads TGTGCCAGCAGCCGGACAGGGGCGGGCAATCAGCCCCAGCATTTT.

The chain uses TRBV7-9 and TRBJ1-1, with a tentative D call TRBD1 (6 bases). This CDR3 comprises 13 residues. Germline V gene sequence: CDR1 SEHNR, CDR2 FQNEAQ (reference sequence). The V end lost 3 bases, the J end lost 7 bases, and 12 bases lay between the germline ends. The CDR3, as DNA: TGTGCCAGCAGCTTCGACGGGGACAATGAAGCTTTCTTT. Translated, it gives CASSFDGDNEAFF.

This rearrangement joins TRBV5-1 to TRBJ2-1, with D possibly matching TRBD2 (5 bases). The CDR3 extends over 15 amino acids. Germline V lookup: CDR1 SGHRS, CDR2 YFSETQ. Trimming pared 0 bases from V and 3 bases from J, leaving 10 bases between. The CDR3 here is CASSLDGVLYNEQFF. DNA of the CDR3: TGCGCCAGCAGCTTGGACGGGGTCCTCTACAATGAGCAGTTCTTC.

The sample holds a few counts of this clonotype. The chain combines TRBV12-3 or TRBV12-4 with TRBJ2-7, with 7 nucleotides matching TRBD1. The CDR3 has 13 residues. Trimming at V came to 4 bases and at J to 6 bases, leaving 6 bases not matched to a gene. The chain's CDR3 is CASSSLQGSEQYF. The CDR3 region has the DNA TGTGCCAGCAGTTCTCTACAGGGGTCCGAGCAGTACTTC.

This clonotype was observed at least ten times. The chain is built from TRBV20-1 and TRBJ2-5; D not resolved. CDR1 and CDR2 (germline): DFQATT, SNEGSKA (reference sequence). The CDR3 covers 11 residues. V was shortened by 3 bases and J by 7 bases, with 9 bases between the two germline ends. The CDR3 DNA is TGCAGTGCTAGGGACCCCCCGACCCAGTACTTC. This codes for CSARDPPTQYF.

The chain uses TRBV12-3 or TRBV12-4 and TRBJ1-5; a possible D gene is TRBD1 (5 bases). V was cut by 6 bases and J by 2 bases, with 20 bases left in between. The CDR3 has 17 amino acids. CDR3 amino acids: CASSPGFGGVGNQPQHF. CDR3 bases: TGTGCCAGCAGCCCTGGGTTCGGAGGGGTGGGCAATCAGCCCCAGCATTTT.

The chain employs TRBV5-1 and TRBJ1-1; possible D gene TRBD1, 5 bases. The CDR3 consists of 13 residues. Germline V lookup: CDR1 SGHRS, CDR2 YFSETQ. Trimming took off 5 bases at V and 5 bases at J, with 13 bases between the two ends. The DNA of the CDR3 is TGCGCCAGCAGTCGGGCAGGGAGGACTGAAGCTTTCTTT. Its protein is CASSRAGRTEAFF.

V is TRBV4-1 and J is TRBJ1-6; D gene unclear. The CDR3 consists of 16 residues. With 0 bases removed from V and 6 bases from J, the gap between germline ends came to 12 bases. Germline CDR1 is MGHRA and CDR2 is YSYEKL. CDR3 amino acids: CASSQDGSASNSPLHF. The CDR3 DNA reads TGCGCCAGCAGCCAAGATGGGTCTGCTAGTAATTCACCCCTCCACTTT.

The chain joins TRBV6-5 to TRBJ2-7; no clear D gene. The CDR3 contains 16 residues. Germline loops: CDR1 MNHEY, CDR2 SVGAGI. V lost 0 bases, J lost 3 bases, and 15 bases lay in between. DNA of the CDR3: TGTGCCAGCAGTTACTCGAGGTTTTACGGAAACTACGAGCAGTACTTC. This gives the protein CASSYSRFYGNYEQYF.

This clonotype was seen a few times. V is TRBV5-1 and J is TRBJ1-1, with D uncertain. The CDR3 sequence is 14 residues long. CDR1 is SGHRS and CDR2 is YFSETQ in the germline V gene. V lost 1 base and J 1 base, leaving 8 bases between the germline ends. CDR3: CASSLNTANTEAFF. The CDR3 DNA follows: TGCGCCAGCAGCTTGAACACCGCGAACACTGAAGCTTTCTTT.

This clonotype was seen a few times. The genes are TRBV9 and TRBJ1-5; maybe TRBD1 (5 bases). V was pared by 4 bases and J by 5 bases, with 16 bases between. The CDR3 has 15 amino acids. Germline assignment: CDR1 SGDLS and CDR2 YYNGEE. DNA of the CDR3: TGTGCCAGCAGCCCTGGGGTTGGGGGATATCAGCCCCAGCATTTT. Translated: CASSPGVGGYQPQHF.

This clonotype was observed at least ten times. The chain employs TRBV28 and TRBJ1-1; D is possibly TRBD1 (6 bases). The V end lost 4 bases, the J end lost 5 bases, and 11 bases lay between the germline ends. The CDR3 has 13 amino acids. Looked up from germline, CDR1 is MDHEN and CDR2 is SYDVKM. The chain's CDR3 is CASSSPQGTEAFF. As DNA, the CDR3 is TGTGCCAGCAGTTCCCCACAGGGTACTGAAGCTTTCTTT. Based on the CDR3 plus reference TRBV28 and TRBJ1-1, the full variable domain is DVKVTQSSRYLVKRTGEKVFLECVQDMDHENMFWYRQDPGLGLRLIYFSYDVKMKEKGDIPEGYSVSREKKERFSLILESASTNQTSMYLCASSSPQGTEAFFGQGTRLTVV.

This clonotype was seen many times. For the CDR3, the DNA is TGCAGCGTTGAAGACCGACAGGGTAACTATGGCTACACCTTC. Translation gives CSVEDRQGNYGYTF. The genes are TRBV29-1 and TRBJ1-2, with TRBD1 matching over 7 bases. CDR1 is SQVTM and CDR2 is ANQGSEA in the germline V gene. The V and J ends lost 0 bases and 1 base, in that order; junction bases with no gene match: 2. The CDR3 length is 14 residues.

This clonotype was detected a few times. The chain carries TRBV11-2 and TRBJ1-2; D gene unclear. This CDR3 comprises 14 residues. Germline CDR1 is SGHAT and CDR2 is FQNNGV. Trimming cost V 5 bases and J 4 bases, with 14 bases left between them. CDR3 bases: TGTGCCAGCAGCGGCCGACATTCCGTCTATGGCTACACCTTC. This codes for CASSGRHSVYGYTF.

This clonotype came up a few times. This chain links TRBV27 with TRBJ2-7; D gene uncertain. The V and J ends lost 2 bases and 3 bases respectively, with 5 bases between them. CDR3 size: 12 residues. Germline V gene data show CDR1 as MNHEY and CDR2 as SMNVEV (reference sequence). The CDR3 is CASSLRDYEQYV. In DNA form, the CDR3 reads TGTGCCAGCAGTTTAAGGGACTACGAGCAGTACGTC.

In this sample, this clonotype turned up many times. The rearrangement joins TRBV10-3 to TRBJ2-7, with D unclear. V was trimmed by 3 bases and J by 0 bases, leaving 6 bases between them. Germline CDR1 reads ENHRY; CDR2 reads SYGVKD. The length of the CDR3 is 13 residues. The CDR3 reads CAISEGNSYEQYV. Written as DNA, the CDR3 is TGTGCCATCAGTGAAGGTAACTCCTACGAGCAGTACGTC.

The chain links TRBV7-9 to TRBJ2-7, with TRBD2 identical over 11 bases. The germline V gene encodes CDR1 SEHNR and CDR2 FQNEAQ (reference sequence). The CDR3 loop spans 16 amino acids. Trimming cost V 3 bases and J 5 bases; bases outside gene matches: 9. In nucleotides, the CDR3 is TGTGCCAGCAGCTTTATACTAGCGGGGGCGTCCCACGAGCAGTACGTC. It is translated as CASSFILAGASHEQYV.

The sample holds a few counts of this clonotype. V gene TRBV6-5 combines with J gene TRBJ2-1; 9 bases fit TRBD1. This CDR3 is built from 19 residues. J lost 6 bases, V lost 2 bases, and 17 bases had no gene match. CDR1 and CDR2 (germline): MNHEY, SVGAGI. This CDR3 is CASSYVSWAGQGEINEQFF. The CDR3 DNA reads TGTGCCAGCAGTTACGTCTCTTGGGCGGGACAGGGTGAGATCAATGAGCAGTTCTTC.

V is TRBV4-2 and J is TRBJ2-3, with a weak D call TRBD1 (5 bases). The CDR3 runs 15 residues. Germline CDR1 and CDR2: LGHNA and YNFKEQ. The germline V and J ends were trimmed by 0 bases and 1 base, with 8 bases remaining between them. CDR3 sequence: CASSQDPGRTDTQYF. The CDR3 bases are TGTGCCAGCAGCCAAGACCCAGGGCGCACAGATACGCAGTATTTT.

This clonotype has just a few counts. The V and J genes are TRBV14 and TRBJ1-1; D is possibly TRBD1 (5 bases). This CDR3 region has 15 residues. Germline-derived CDR1 and CDR2 are SGHDN and FVKESK. Trimming shortened V by 2 bases and J by 4 bases, and 14 bases separated the two germline ends. In DNA, the CDR3 is TGTGCCAGCAGCCAATACGGGGCGGGCGGCACTGAAGCTTTCTTT. Translating gives CASSQYGAGGTEAFF.